This T cell receptor (beta chain) was sequenced during a study of tumor-infiltrating lymphocytes in primary liver carcinoma. Study information: Subjects presented with primary liver carcinoma managed by surgical resection.

The table lists this clonotype with a count of one. The target antigen is unknown. Germline DNA was also extracted, while the blood RNA originated from unsorted whole blood. Study conclusions and caveats: Blood had a significantly lower top-250-clone fraction than tumors did (p = 0.039).

TCR beta cDNA was reverse-transcribed from 400 to 500 ng of total RNA. The reaction used a constant-region primer and ProtoScript II reverse transcriptase. Amplification in three nested multiplex PCR rounds with slightly modified ARM-PCR gave rise to TCR beta libraries. TCRdb used MiXCR to reprocess the multiplex PCR reads, holding one entry per CDR3 protein. The data show 300,000 to 350,000 distinct CDR3 sequences, with around 60% seen just once and approximately 5.9% held by the top ten. The receptor comes from a man aged 40-50 years with primary liver carcinoma and hepatitis B virus infection. Specimen: peripheral blood.

CDR3 nucleotides: TGTGCCAGCAGCCCAAGACTAGCGGTAATCTGCGAGCAGTACTTC. This codes for CASSPRLAVICEQYF. V gene TRBV5-5 combines with J gene TRBJ2-7; 9 bases map to TRBD2. V dropped 4 bases and J dropped 6; count of bases not matched to a gene: 11. CDR3 length: 15 amino acids. Germline V gene data show CDR1 as SGHKS and CDR2 as YYEKEE (reference sequence). The full variable domain, its missing parts supplied by reference TRBV5-5 and TRBJ2-7, is DAGVTQSPTHLIKTRGQQVTLRCSPISGHKSVSWYQQVLGQGPQFIFQYYEKEERGRGNFPDRFSARQFPNYSSELNVNALLLGDSALYLCASSPRLAVICEQYFGPGTRLTVT.